The 4 T cell receptor beta chains below were found in one sample sequenced in a study of STAT5B mutations in CD4+ large granular lymphocyte leukemia. The table came from immunoSEQ multiplex PCR; TCRdb's copy has only in-frame clones and leaves some out. This sample carries roughly 32,000 clones, about 89% of them seen once, and the ten largest clones take approximately 0.41%. Sequenced input: CD4+ T cells from blood buffy coats. The receptors stem from a human donor in good health.

This sequence joins TRBV6-6 and TRBJ1-4; D might be TRBD1 (5 bases). Germline V lookup: CDR1 MNHNY, CDR2 SVGAGI (reference sequence). This CDR3 is built from 14 residues. The ends were cut back, 0 bases at V and 5 bases at J, with 7 bases in the middle. Written as DNA, the CDR3 is TGTGCCAGCAGTTACTCGACAGTCAATGAAAAACTGTTTTTT. It is translated as CASSYSTVNEKLFF.

This clone was counted once. The rearrangement links TRBV20-1 to TRBJ2-1; D ambiguous. There are 11 residues in the CDR3. Germline V gene sequence: CDR1 DFQATT, CDR2 SNEGSKA (reference sequence). With 2 bases removed from V and 9 bases from J, the gap between germline ends came to 8 bases. The CDR3 sequence: CSARPVPEQFF. CDR3 DNA sequence: TGCAGTGCTAGACCCGTACCTGAGCAGTTCTTC.

This clone was seen once. The rearrangement uses TRBV23-1 and TRBJ1-2; weak D call: TRBD1 (5 bases). TRBV23-1 counts as an open reading frame of uncertain function. The CDR3 sequence is 13 residues long. With 2 bases removed from V and 7 bases from J, the gap between germline ends came to 11 bases. CDR3 bases: TGCGCCAGCAGTCAAAAGCGGGGACGTGGCTACACCTTC. Residues: CASSQKRGRGYTF.

The chain carries TRBV30 and TRBJ2-1; a weak D match, TRBD2 (6 bases). Germline V gene lookup returns CDR1 GTSNPN and CDR2 SVGIG (reference sequence). V lost 3 bases to trimming and J lost 9 bases, with 21 bases between them. The CDR3 is 15 residues long. The CDR3 is CAWSRRAIGAGEQFF. CDR3 bases: TGTGCCTGGAGCCGGAGGGCCATTGGGGCCGGTGAGCAGTTCTTC.